This T cell receptor (beta chain) was sequenced during a study of CD8+CD57+ T cells in acquired aplastic anemia. The study profiled TCR beta VDJ and CDR3 using genomic DNA as template. TCRdb recomputed calls from the reads with MiXCR, one row per CDR3 protein. The table has some 200,000 distinct CDR3 sequences, approximately 48% seen once. CDR3 size: 16 residues. V lost 6 bases and J lost 0; bases outside the gene matches: 8. Patients chosen for sequencing had CD8+CD57+ cells that had expanded, as shown by flow cytometry. The source material was sorted CD4+, CD8+, or CD8+CD57+ T cells (not recorded which) from PBMCs. This TCR was sampled from a human donor with aplastic anemia. The chain carries TRBV12-3 or TRBV12-4 and TRBJ2-3; 8 nucleotides match TRBD2. CDR3 protein: CASSTFERGSTDTQYF. CDR3 sequence (DNA): TGTGCCAGCAGCACTTTTGAGCGGGGGAGCACAGATACGCAGTATTTT.